Listed below are T cell receptor beta chains from one sample, sequenced in a study of spatial heterogeneity in lung cancer. From the 5' RACE reads, TCRdb called clonotypes with MiXCR, one entry per CDR3 protein. This sample has about 14,000 distinct CDR3 sequences, with 9.5% to 13% found just once. Sequencing used PBMCs, obtained at surgery. These receptor sequences come from a male donor with early-stage non-small cell lung cancer. CDR3s include the opening cysteine and the closing phenylalanine or tryptophan. A D gene is named only where the DNA matches it firmly. The listing skips clone size in some rows; elsewhere it reads once, few, many or a size class.

NA,TRBV3-1,TRBJ2-3,many,CASSQEGPRGTDTQYF,TGTGCCAGCAGCCAAGAAGGACCCCGGGGCACAGATACGCAGTATTTT
NA,TRBV7-9,TRBJ1-1,NA,CASSSIRGSVAFF,TGTGCCAGCAGCTCTATAAGGGGCAGCGTGGCTTTCTTT
NA,TRBV5-1,TRBJ2-3,many,CASNFQPSSTDTQYF,TGCGCCAGCAACTTTCAACCGTCTAGCACAGATACGCAGTATTTT
NA,TRBV20-1,TRBJ2-6,many,CSAPGVWGANVLTF,TGCAGTGCTCCCGGAGTCTGGGGGGCCAACGTCCTGACTTTC
NA,TRBV6-6,TRBJ2-6,few,CASSYPSGANVLTF,TGTGCCAGCAGTTACCCCTCTGGGGCCAACGTCCTGACTTTC
NA,TRBV29-1,TRBJ2-1,NA,CSVPRNAYNEQFF,TGCAGCGTTCCCCGTAATGCTTACAATGAGCAGTTCTTC
NA,TRBV7-2,TRBJ2-3,many,CASSPGVGRGRDTDTQYF,TGTGCCAGCAGTCCGGGCGTGGGTCGCGGGCGGGACACAGATACGCAGTATTTT
NA,TRBV27,TRBJ1-5,medium-sized,CASSPRRPNQPQHF,TGTGCCAGCAGTCCGCGAAGACCTAATCAGCCCCAGCATTTT
NA,TRBV7-6,TRBJ1-1,many,CASSADLNTEAFF,TGTGCCAGCAGCGCCGACTTGAACACTGAAGCTTTCTTT
NA,TRBV20-1,TRBJ2-3,many,CSARGDRTDTQYF,TGCAGTGCTAGAGGGGATCGCACAGATACGCAGTATTTT
NA,TRBV21-1,TRBJ2-1,many,CASSKDWTLAGVLRDEQFF,TGTGCCAGCAGCAAAGACTGGACCCTAGCGGGTGTACTTCGGGATGAGCAGTTCTTC
NA,TRBV5-1,TRBJ1-4,many,CASSLPTDEKLFF,TGCGCCAGCAGCTTGCCAACAGATGAAAAACTGTTTTTT
NA,TRBV11-2,TRBJ2-1,many,CASSLDHREVRNEQFF,TGTGCCAGCAGCTTAGACCACAGGGAGGTTCGCAATGAGCAGTTCTTC
NA,TRBV5-1,TRBJ2-3,many,CASSLEGRDLDTQYF,TGCGCCAGCAGCTTGGAAGGGCGGGACTTGGATACGCAGTATTTT
NA,TRBV11-2,TRBJ1-1,many,CASSLRRGDTEAFF,TGTGCCAGCAGCTTACGAAGGGGTGACACTGAAGCTTTCTTT
NA,TRBV20-1,TRBJ2-6,few,CSARGVSGANVLTF,TGCAGTGCTAGGGGGGTCTCTGGGGCCAACGTCCTGACTTTC
TRBD2,TRBV7-2,TRBJ2-4,many,CASSSTFSGRFDKNIQYF,TGTGCCAGCAGCTCAACCTTTAGCGGGAGGTTTGACAAAAACATTCAGTACTTC
NA,TRBV9,TRBJ2-5,many,CASSVGQLGETQYF,TGTGCCAGCAGCGTGGGACAACTAGGGGAGACCCAGTACTTC
NA,TRBV6-6,TRBJ1-2,many,CATEGDSYGYTF,TGTGCCACCGAAGGGGACTCCTATGGCTACACCTTC
NA,TRBV20-1,TRBJ1-1,large,CSAGKTVANTEAFF,TGCAGTGCTGGGAAGACAGTTGCGAACACTGAAGCTTTCTTT
TRBD2,TRBV20-1,TRBJ2-7,medium-sized,CSPSSGSLTAYEQYF,TGCAGCCCGAGCAGCGGGAGTCTAACGGCCTACGAGCAGTACTTC
NA,TRBV10-3,TRBJ1-1,NA,CAISRELNTEAFF,TGTGCCATCAGTCGGGAGTTGAACACTGAAGCTTTCTTT
TRBD1,TRBV19,TRBJ1-5,many,CASSTGTGGNQPQHF,TGTGCCAGTAGTACGGGGACAGGTGGCAATCAGCCCCAGCATTTT
NA,TRBV20-1,TRBJ2-7,NA,CSARAVDSYEQYF,TGCAGTGCTAGAGCGGTAGATTCCTACGAGCAGTACTTC
NA,TRBV19,TRBJ2-2,NA,CASSNLPTSSAGTGELFF,TGTGCCAGTAGTAATCTTCCCACTAGTTCAGCAGGCACCGGGGAGCTGTTTTTT
NA,TRBV28,TRBJ1-5,many,CASSLRTGLNQPQHF,TGTGCCAGCAGTTTGCGCACTGGGCTCAATCAGCCCCAGCATTTT
TRBD2,TRBV10-3,TRBJ2-7,many,CAISGTSARYEQYF,TGTGCCATCAGTGGGACTAGCGCTCGCTACGAGCAGTACTTC
TRBD1,TRBV19,TRBJ1-4,many,CASSYRQGREKLFF,TGTGCCAGTAGTTACCGACAGGGACGTGAAAAACTGTTTTTT
NA,TRBV4-2,TRBJ2-6,many,CASSQAVAGANVLTF,TGTGCCAGCAGCCAAGCGGTAGCTGGGGCCAACGTCCTGACTTTC
NA,TRBV7-9,TRBJ2-7,many,CASSLKGDSYEQYF,TGTGCCAGCAGCTTAAAGGGGGACTCCTACGAGCAGTACTTC
NA,TRBV5-1,TRBJ2-3,few,CASSIDRQILDTQYF,TGCGCCAGCAGCATAGACAGGCAGATTTTGGATACGCAGTATTTT
TRBD1,TRBV29-1,TRBJ2-7,many,CSVRTGGSYEQYF,TGCAGCGTTCGGACAGGGGGGTCCTACGAGCAGTACTTC
NA,TRBV29-1,TRBJ1-2,many,CSVAPGSGYTF,TGCAGCGTGGCCCCAGGGAGTGGCTACACCTTC
TRBD2,TRBV3-1,TRBJ2-3,many,CASSQYQGLAGGNTQYF,TGTGCCAGCAGCCAATACCAGGGACTAGCGGGAGGCAATACGCAGTATTTT
NA,TRBV6-2/TRBV6-3,TRBJ2-7,many,CASSLTGSPYEQYF,TGTGCCAGCAGTTTAACTGGTAGCCCCTACGAGCAGTACTTC
NA,TRBV12-3/TRBV12-4,TRBJ2-2,many,CASSLDPGPGELFF,TGTGCCAGCAGTTTAGACCCGGGTCCCGGGGAGCTGTTTTTT
NA,TRBV29-1,TRBJ2-7,many,CSAGGLGIYEQYF,TGCAGCGCTGGGGGCCTGGGAATCTACGAGCAGTACTTC
TRBD2,TRBV27,TRBJ2-2,many,CASTRAGGTGELFF,TGTGCCAGCACGAGGGCGGGAGGAACCGGGGAGCTGTTTTTT
TRBD1,TRBV12-3/TRBV12-4,TRBJ2-5,NA,CASRTGTGGFETQYF,TGTGCCAGCAGGACCGGGACAGGGGGTTTTGAGACCCAGTACTTC
TRBD1,TRBV12-3/TRBV12-4,TRBJ2-7,many,CASTLRDRDYEQYF,TGTGCCAGCACCCTGAGGGACAGGGACTACGAGCAGTACTTC
NA,TRBV7-9,TRBJ1-4,hyperexpanded,CASSRGFGSEKLFF,TGTGCCAGCAGCCGGGGGTTTGGCTCTGAAAAACTGTTTTTT
TRBD1,TRBV5-5,TRBJ2-6,many,CASSLAGGYSGANVLTF,TGTGCCAGCAGCTTGGCAGGGGGATACTCTGGGGCCAACGTCCTGACTTTC